Listed below are T cell receptor beta chains from one sample, sequenced in a study of identical twins. Each CDR3 protein is one row after TCRdb ran MiXCR on the 5' RACE reads. The sample carries roughly 690,000 distinct CDR3 sequences, 21% recorded once. This sample was shared with a second study, whose subject was T cells expressing NK-cell markers.

Sample: PBMCs. These receptors came from a woman aged 18-29 years in good health. The CDR3 runs from the conserved cysteine through the conserved F or W. The D gene is left open where the match is weak. Clone size, where shown, is once, few, many, or a class for clones that have expanded.

j_gene: TRBJ1-3
d_gene: TRBD1
v_gene: TRBV29-1
abundance: few
CDR3aa: CSVGRGQGAGNTIYF
CDR3nt: TGCAGCGTTGGAAGGGGACAGGGGGCAGGGAACACCATATATTTT

j_gene: TRBJ2-2
d_gene: -
v_gene: TRBV11-2
abundance: many
CDR3aa: CASSPRSGELFF
CDR3nt: TGTGCCAGCAGCCCACGGAGCGGGGAGCTGTTTTTT

j_gene: TRBJ2-5
d_gene: TRBD2
v_gene: TRBV15
abundance: -
CDR3aa: CATSPHQTSGTGETQYF
CDR3nt: TGTGCCACCAGCCCGCACCAGACTAGCGGGACTGGGGAGACCCAGTACTTC

j_gene: TRBJ2-7
d_gene: TRBD1
v_gene: TRBV6-2/TRBV6-3
abundance: -
CDR3aa: CASTGQGGKYEQYF
CDR3nt: TGTGCCAGCACTGGACAGGGCGGCAAGTACGAGCAGTACTTC

j_gene: TRBJ2-6
d_gene: -
v_gene: TRBV6-1
abundance: few
CDR3aa: CASSWDPGLFGGANVLTF
CDR3nt: TGTGCCAGCAGCTGGGACCCAGGGCTTTTTGGCGGGGCCAACGTCCTGACTTTC

j_gene: TRBJ2-2
d_gene: -
v_gene: TRBV5-1
abundance: many
CDR3aa: CASSLVQGGTGELFF
CDR3nt: TGCGCCAGCAGCTTGGTTCAGGGCGGCACCGGGGAGCTGTTTTTT

j_gene: TRBJ1-1
d_gene: -
v_gene: TRBV5-1
abundance: -
CDR3aa: CASSLHGSTEAFF
CDR3nt: TGCGCCAGCAGCTTACACGGCTCCACTGAAGCTTTCTTT

j_gene: TRBJ2-7
d_gene: TRBD2
v_gene: TRBV6-2/TRBV6-3
abundance: -
CDR3aa: CASSYLLAGDEQYF
CDR3nt: TGTGCCAGCAGTTACCTACTAGCGGGGGACGAGCAGTACTTC

j_gene: TRBJ2-1
d_gene: -
v_gene: TRBV4-1
abundance: once
CDR3aa: CASSQFSDSNNNEQFF
CDR3nt: TGCGCCAGCAGCCAATTCTCCGACTCAAATAACAATGAGCAGTTCTTC

j_gene: TRBJ2-5
d_gene: TRBD1
v_gene: TRBV20-1
abundance: few
CDR3aa: CSAQQGEETQYF
CDR3nt: TGCAGTGCTCAACAGGGGGAAGAGACCCAGTACTTC

j_gene: TRBJ2-5
d_gene: -
v_gene: TRBV20-1
abundance: -
CDR3aa: CSASSRAGETQYF
CDR3nt: TGCAGTGCTAGCTCCCGAGCGGGAGAGACCCAGTACTTC

j_gene: TRBJ2-3
d_gene: TRBD1
v_gene: TRBV29-1
abundance: few
CDR3aa: CSVVDRAWGTQYF
CDR3nt: TGCAGCGTTGTTGACAGGGCATGGGGTACGCAGTATTTT

j_gene: TRBJ2-7
d_gene: -
v_gene: TRBV20-1
abundance: few
CDR3aa: CSARWTAYEQYF
CDR3nt: TGCAGTGCTAGGTGGACAGCCTACGAGCAGTACTTC

j_gene: TRBJ2-2
d_gene: TRBD1
v_gene: TRBV14
abundance: -
CDR3aa: CASSQGTGINTGELFF
CDR3nt: TGTGCCAGCAGCCAAGGGACAGGCATCAACACCGGGGAGCTGTTTTTT

j_gene: TRBJ2-5
d_gene: -
v_gene: TRBV12-3/TRBV12-4
abundance: many
CDR3aa: CASSSRGPGVWYQETQYF
CDR3nt: TGTGCCAGCAGTTCCAGGGGTCCGGGGGTCTGGTACCAAGAGACCCAGTACTTC

j_gene: TRBJ2-3
d_gene: -
v_gene: TRBV30
abundance: -
CDR3aa: CAWSVRGDTQYF
CDR3nt: TGTGCCTGGAGTGTTAGGGGAGATACGCAGTATTTT

j_gene: TRBJ2-7
d_gene: -
v_gene: TRBV20-1
abundance: -
CDR3aa: CSARDGRTLVYEQYF
CDR3nt: TGCAGTGCTAGAGATGGGAGGACTCTTGTCTACGAGCAGTACTTC

j_gene: TRBJ2-7
d_gene: TRBD1
v_gene: TRBV25-1
abundance: -
CDR3aa: CASSVTGAPGYEQYF
CDR3nt: TGTGCCAGCAGTGTGACAGGGGCCCCGGGGTACGAGCAGTACTTC

j_gene: TRBJ2-3
d_gene: -
v_gene: TRBV12-3/TRBV12-4
abundance: -
CDR3aa: CASSFEGGPSDTQYF
CDR3nt: TGTGCCAGCAGTTTCGAGGGAGGCCCCTCTGATACGCAGTATTTT

j_gene: TRBJ1-1
d_gene: -
v_gene: TRBV4-2
abundance: -
CDR3aa: CASSDRTGGTEAFF
CDR3nt: TGTGCCAGCAGCGACCGGACGGGGGGGACTGAAGCTTTCTTT

j_gene: TRBJ1-1
d_gene: -
v_gene: TRBV20-1
abundance: -
CDR3aa: CSARGPTLGTEAFF
CDR3nt: TGCAGTGCTAGAGGCCCAACTTTGGGTACTGAAGCTTTCTTT

j_gene: TRBJ1-2
d_gene: -
v_gene: TRBV20-1
abundance: once
CDR3aa: CSAIRQANYGYTF
CDR3nt: TGCAGTGCTATCCGGCAAGCTAACTATGGCTACACCTTC

j_gene: TRBJ2-1
d_gene: TRBD2
v_gene: TRBV4-3
abundance: -
CDR3aa: CASSQDGRLAGVIEQFF
CDR3nt: TGCGCCAGCAGCCAAGATGGCAGGCTAGCGGGAGTAATTGAGCAGTTCTTC

j_gene: TRBJ2-2
d_gene: TRBD2
v_gene: TRBV3-1
abundance: few
CDR3aa: CASSQASSGGTGELFF
CDR3nt: TGTGCCAGCAGCCAAGCCTCTAGCGGGGGGACCGGGGAGCTGTTTTTT

j_gene: TRBJ2-6
d_gene: TRBD2
v_gene: TRBV12-3/TRBV12-4
abundance: -
CDR3aa: CASSFGGAAGANVLTF
CDR3nt: TGTGCCAGCAGTTTCGGGGGGGCTGCTGGGGCCAACGTCCTGACTTTC

j_gene: TRBJ2-5
d_gene: -
v_gene: TRBV15
abundance: -
CDR3aa: CATSRDMEETQYF
CDR3nt: TGTGCCACCAGCAGAGATATGGAAGAGACCCAGTACTTC

j_gene: TRBJ2-3
d_gene: -
v_gene: TRBV7-9
abundance: -
CDR3aa: CASSPKGGSTDTQYF
CDR3nt: TGTGCCAGCAGCCCCAAGGGGGGGAGCACAGATACGCAGTATTTT

j_gene: TRBJ1-5
d_gene: -
v_gene: TRBV21-1
abundance: many
CDR3aa: CASSEIKYSNQPQHF
CDR3nt: TGTGCCAGCAGCGAAATAAAATATAGCAATCAGCCCCAGCATTTT

j_gene: TRBJ2-2
d_gene: TRBD2
v_gene: TRBV20-1
abundance: -
CDR3aa: CSASRGGSVTGELFF
CDR3nt: TGCAGTGCTAGCCGGGGCGGGAGCGTCACCGGGGAGCTGTTTTTT

j_gene: TRBJ2-7
d_gene: TRBD2
v_gene: TRBV5-6
abundance: few
CDR3aa: CASSPQRLAGRLQEQYF
CDR3nt: TGTGCCAGCAGCCCGCAAAGACTAGCGGGGCGCTTACAAGAGCAGTACTTC

j_gene: TRBJ2-7
d_gene: -
v_gene: TRBV25-1
abundance: -
CDR3aa: CASSDRDNEQYF
CDR3nt: TGTGCCAGCAGTGACCGGGACAACGAGCAGTACTTC

j_gene: TRBJ2-1
d_gene: -
v_gene: TRBV11-2
abundance: few
CDR3aa: CASSLPGSSSYNEQFF
CDR3nt: TGTGCCAGCAGCTTACCAGGGAGCAGCTCCTACAATGAGCAGTTCTTC

j_gene: TRBJ2-1
d_gene: -
v_gene: TRBV21-1
abundance: -
CDR3aa: CASSKTGDAYNEQFF
CDR3nt: TGTGCCAGCAGCAAGACGGGGGATGCCTACAATGAGCAGTTCTTC

j_gene: TRBJ2-3
d_gene: -
v_gene: TRBV5-6
abundance: -
CDR3aa: CASSLVGRTYGGQYF
CDR3nt: TGTGCCAGCAGCTTGGTGGGACGGACCTACGGGGGGCAGTATTTT

j_gene: TRBJ1-5
d_gene: -
v_gene: TRBV23-1
abundance: -
CDR3aa: CASSQSERRTNQPQHF
CDR3nt: TGCGCCAGCAGTCAATCGGAAAGGAGAACTAATCAGCCCCAGCATTTT

j_gene: TRBJ1-2
d_gene: -
v_gene: TRBV4-2
abundance: -
CDR3aa: CASSQDHGVSYGYTF
CDR3nt: TGTGCCAGCAGCCAAGATCACGGGGTCAGCTATGGCTACACCTTC

j_gene: TRBJ2-2
d_gene: -
v_gene: TRBV12-3/TRBV12-4
abundance: few
CDR3aa: CASSQQLRGGELFF
CDR3nt: TGTGCCAGCAGTCAACAACTCCGAGGCGGGGAGCTGTTTTTT

j_gene: TRBJ2-1
d_gene: -
v_gene: TRBV18
abundance: -
CDR3aa: CASSPLHSNEQFF
CDR3nt: TGTGCCAGCTCACCCTTACACTCGAATGAGCAGTTCTTC

j_gene: TRBJ1-1
d_gene: -
v_gene: TRBV6-5
abundance: few
CDR3aa: CASSYSKGGNTEAFF
CDR3nt: TGTGCCAGCAGTTACTCGAAAGGGGGGAACACTGAAGCTTTCTTT

j_gene: TRBJ2-2
d_gene: -
v_gene: TRBV20-1
abundance: few
CDR3aa: CSASAGANTGELFF
CDR3nt: TGCAGTGCTTCGGCGGGGGCTAACACCGGGGAGCTGTTTTTT

j_gene: TRBJ2-1
d_gene: TRBD1
v_gene: TRBV5-1
abundance: few
CDR3aa: CASSFGDRGLNEQFF
CDR3nt: TGCGCCAGCAGCTTCGGGGACAGGGGTTTAAATGAGCAGTTCTTC